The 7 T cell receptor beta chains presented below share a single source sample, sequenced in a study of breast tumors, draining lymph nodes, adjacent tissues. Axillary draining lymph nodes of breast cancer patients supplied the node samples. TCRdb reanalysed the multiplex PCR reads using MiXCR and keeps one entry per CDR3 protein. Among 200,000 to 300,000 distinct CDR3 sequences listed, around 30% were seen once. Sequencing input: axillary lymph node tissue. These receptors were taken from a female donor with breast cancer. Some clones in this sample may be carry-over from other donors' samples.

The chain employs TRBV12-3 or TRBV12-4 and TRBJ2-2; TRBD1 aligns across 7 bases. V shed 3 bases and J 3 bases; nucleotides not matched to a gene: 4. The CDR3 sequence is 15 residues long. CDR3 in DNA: TGTGCCAGCAGTTTGAATACAGGGGACACCGGGGAGCTGTTTTTT. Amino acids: CASSLNTGDTGELFF.

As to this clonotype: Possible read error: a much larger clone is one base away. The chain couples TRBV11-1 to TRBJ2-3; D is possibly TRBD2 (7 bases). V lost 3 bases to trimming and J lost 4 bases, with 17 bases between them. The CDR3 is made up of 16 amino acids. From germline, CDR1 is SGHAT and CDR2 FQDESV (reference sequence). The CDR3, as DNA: TGTGCCAGCAGCTTGTTTGGGGGGGGCTTCGCAGATACGCAGTATTTT. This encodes CASSLFGGGFADTQYF.

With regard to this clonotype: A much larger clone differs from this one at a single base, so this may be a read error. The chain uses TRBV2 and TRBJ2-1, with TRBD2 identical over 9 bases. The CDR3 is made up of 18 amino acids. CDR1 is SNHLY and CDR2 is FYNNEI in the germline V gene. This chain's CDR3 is CASSEESSGRVGYNEHFF. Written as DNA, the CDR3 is TGTGCCAGCAGTGAAGAAAGTAGCGGGAGAGTAGGCTACAATGAGCACTTCTTC.

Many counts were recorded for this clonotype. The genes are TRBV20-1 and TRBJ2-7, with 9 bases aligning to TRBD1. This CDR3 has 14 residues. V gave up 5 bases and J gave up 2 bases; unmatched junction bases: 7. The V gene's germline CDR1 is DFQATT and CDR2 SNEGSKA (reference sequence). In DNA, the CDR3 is TGCAGTGCTGTCCGGGACAGGGTCCCCTACGAGCAGTACTTC. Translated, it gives CSAVRDRVPYEQYF.

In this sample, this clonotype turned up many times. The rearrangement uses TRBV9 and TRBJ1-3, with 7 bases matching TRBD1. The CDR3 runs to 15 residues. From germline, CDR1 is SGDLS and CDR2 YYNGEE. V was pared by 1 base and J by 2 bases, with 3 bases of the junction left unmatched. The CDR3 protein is CASSVTGQPGNTIYF. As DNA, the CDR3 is TGTGCCAGCAGCGTAACGGGACAGCCTGGAAACACCATATATTTT.

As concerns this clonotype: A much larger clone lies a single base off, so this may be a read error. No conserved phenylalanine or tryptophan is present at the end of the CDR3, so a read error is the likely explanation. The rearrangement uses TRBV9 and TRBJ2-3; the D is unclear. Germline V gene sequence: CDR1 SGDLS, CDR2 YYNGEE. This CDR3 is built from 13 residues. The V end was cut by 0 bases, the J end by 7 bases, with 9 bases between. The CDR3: CASSVGGRNTQYS. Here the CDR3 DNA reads TGTGCCAGCAGCGTAGGTGGTAGAAATACGCAGTATTCT.

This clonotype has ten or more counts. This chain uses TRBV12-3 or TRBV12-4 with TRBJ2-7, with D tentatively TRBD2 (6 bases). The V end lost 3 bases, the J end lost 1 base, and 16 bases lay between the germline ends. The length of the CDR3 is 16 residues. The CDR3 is CASSFGGGSSSYEQYF. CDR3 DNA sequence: TGTGCCAGCAGTTTCGGTGGGGGGAGCAGTTCCTACGAGCAGTACTTC.